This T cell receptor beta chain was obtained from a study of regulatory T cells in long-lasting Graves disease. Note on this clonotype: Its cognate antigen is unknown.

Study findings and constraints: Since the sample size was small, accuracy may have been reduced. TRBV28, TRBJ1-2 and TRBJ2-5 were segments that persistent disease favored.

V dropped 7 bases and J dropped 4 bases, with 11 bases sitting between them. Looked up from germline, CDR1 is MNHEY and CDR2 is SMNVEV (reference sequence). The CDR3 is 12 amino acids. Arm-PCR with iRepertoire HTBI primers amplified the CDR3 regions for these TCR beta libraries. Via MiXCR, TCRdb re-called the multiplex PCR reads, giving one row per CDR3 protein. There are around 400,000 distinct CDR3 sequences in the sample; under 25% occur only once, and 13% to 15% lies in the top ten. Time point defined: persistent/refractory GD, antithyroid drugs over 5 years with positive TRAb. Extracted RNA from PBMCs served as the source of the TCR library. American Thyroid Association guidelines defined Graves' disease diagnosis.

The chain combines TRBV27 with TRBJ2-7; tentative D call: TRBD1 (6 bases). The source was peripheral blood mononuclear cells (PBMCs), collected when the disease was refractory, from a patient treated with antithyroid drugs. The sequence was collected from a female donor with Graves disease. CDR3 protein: CASISTGYEQYF. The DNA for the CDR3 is TGTGCCAGCATTAGTACAGGGTACGAGCAGTACTTC.